These 8 T cell receptor beta chains came from one sample sequenced in a study of cytomegalovirus exposure and HLA in healthy donors. With 60 Vbeta and 13 Jbeta primers, the PCR was carried out. Sequencing was performed with immunoSEQ multiplex PCR; in TCRdb, only in-frame clones are kept and a portion is missing. The table includes around 150,000 clones, over 60% detected once. The sequencing sample was made of PBMCs. The receptors were sampled from a young woman in good health and CMV-seronegative.

The chain carries TRBV9 and TRBJ2-2; tentatively, D is TRBD1 or TRBD2 (6 bases each). V shed 4 bases and J shed 4 bases, with 11 bases lying between them. CDR1 and CDR2 (germline): SGDLS, YYNGEE. The CDR3 has 14 amino acids. The CDR3, as DNA: TGTGCCAGCAGCTTAGGAGGGGGCACCGGGGAGCTGTTTTTT. As protein: CASSLGGGTGELFF.

The CDR3: CASSQWYEQYF. CDR3 bases: TGTGCCAGCAGCCAGTGGTACGAGCAGTACTTC. The chain uses TRBV25-1 and TRBJ2-7; the D is unclear. The CDR3 extends over 11 amino acids. V dropped 6 bases and J dropped 4 bases, with 7 bases sitting between them. CDR1 and CDR2 (germline): MGHDK, SYGVNS.

This clone was observed once. The rearrangement uses TRBV12-5 and TRBJ2-2; 7 nucleotides match TRBD2. The V gene's germline CDR1 is LGHNT and CDR2 FRNRAP. The CDR3 consists of 17 residues. Unmatched junction bases numbered 7, after V lost 2 bases and J lost 1 base. The CDR3 DNA reads TGTGCTAGTGGTTTGTCCACCCGCGGGGGGAACACCGGGGAGCTGTTTTTT. Its protein is CASGLSTRGGNTGELFF.

V and J are TRBV5-5 and TRBJ2-7; D gene ambiguous. The germline V and J ends were trimmed by 3 bases and 3 bases, with 4 bases remaining between them. The length of the CDR3 is 11 residues. Germline V CDR1 and CDR2: SGHKS, YYEKEE (reference sequence). As DNA, the CDR3 is TGTGCCAGCAGCTCGGGCTACGAGCAGTACTTC. Its protein product is CASSSGYEQYF.

This clone was detected only once. The rearrangement uses TRBV7-2 and TRBJ2-5, with TRBD1 matching 8 bases. This CDR3 comprises 15 residues. V was clipped by 5 bases and J by 6 bases; unmatched bases: 11. Germline V CDR1 and CDR2: SGHTA, FQGNSA. CDR3 region: CASSPLPDRVKTQYF. Here the CDR3 DNA reads TGTGCCAGCAGCCCCCTCCCGGACAGGGTGAAGACCCAGTACTTC.

The CDR3 loop reads CASSTMGQGTGEQYF. The CDR3 coding sequence is TGTGCCAGCAGTACCATGGGACAGGGAACTGGCGAGCAGTACTTC. The gene calls are TRBV27 and TRBJ2-7, with 9 nucleotides matching TRBD1. The V segment lost 5 bases and the J segment 6 bases; nucleotides outside the gene matches: 11. The germline gives CDR1 MNHEY, CDR2 SMNVEV (reference sequence). This CDR3 comprises 15 residues.

The sample holds a few counts of this clone. CDR3 region: CASSLSSSRNTEAFF. DNA of the CDR3: TGTGCCAGCAGCTTGTCTTCGTCCAGGAACACTGAAGCTTTCTTT. V usage is TRBV5-4 and J usage is TRBJ1-1, with D unresolved. The V and J ends lost 1 base and 1 base respectively, with 11 bases between them. This CDR3 region has 15 residues. Germline loops: CDR1 SGHNT, CDR2 YYREEE (reference sequence).

J is TRBJ2-3 and V is TRBV15; 8 positions match TRBD2. Germline loops: CDR1 LNHNV, CDR2 YYDKDF (reference sequence). The CDR3 is 18 amino acids. Trimming at V came to 5 bases and at J to 5 bases, leaving 18 bases not matched to a gene. CDR3 sequence reads: CATSRGGYGRAGEDTQYF. CDR3 DNA sequence: TGTGCCACCAGCCGAGGGGGGTACGGGCGAGCGGGGGAAGATACGCAGTATTTT. Complete variable domain (other parts from reference TRBV15 and TRBJ2-3): DAMVIQNPRYQVTQFGKPVTLSCSQTLNHNVMYWYQQKSSQAPKLLFHYYDKDFNNEADTPDNFQSRRPNTSFCFLDIRSPGLGDTAMYLCATSRGGYGRAGEDTQYFGPGTRLTVL.